What follows are 27 T cell receptor beta chains derived from one specimen sequenced in a study of CD8 T cells in ankylosing spondylitis. TCRdb reprocessed the 5' RACE reads with MiXCR, giving one entry per CDR3 protein. The table has around 250,000 distinct CDR3 sequences, 9.5% to 12% seen once. Sequencing was performed on blood, either unsorted or a sorted T cell fraction (not recorded which). These receptors all come from a male donor with ankylosing spondylitis or in good health (not recorded which).

This clonotype was picked up many times. The chain joins TRBV12-3 or TRBV12-4 to TRBJ2-1, with D uncertain. The CDR3 runs to 13 residues. V was pared by 3 bases and J by 10 bases, with 13 bases between. The CDR3 here is CASSFGPRWEQFF. The CDR3 DNA sequence: TGTGCCAGCAGTTTCGGACCCCGTTGGGAGCAGTTCTTC.

This clonotype was counted many times. V and J are TRBV7-8 and TRBJ2-1, with a possible D match to TRBD1 (5 bases). V was pared by 5 bases and J by 6 bases, with 11 bases between. The CDR3 loop spans 13 amino acids. Per germline, CDR1 SGHVS and CDR2 FQNEAQ. This CDR3 is CASSPRQLNEQFF. The CDR3 nucleotides read TGTGCCAGCAGCCCAAGACAGCTCAATGAGCAGTTCTTC.

V and J are TRBV20-1 and TRBJ1-4, with D maybe TRBD1 (6 bases). Germline V gene lookup returns CDR1 DFQATT and CDR2 SNEGSKA (reference sequence). The CDR3 length is 15 residues. With 3 bases removed from V and 2 bases from J, the gap between germline ends came to 13 bases. CDR3 sequence reads: CSASQGSPTNEKLFF. CDR3 coding DNA: TGCAGTGCTAGCCAGGGGAGTCCGACTAATGAAAAACTGTTTTTT.

The table lists this clonotype with many counts. The chain carries TRBV5-1 and TRBJ2-2; D possibly corresponds to TRBD2 (5 bases). This CDR3 contains 15 residues. V gave up 4 bases and J gave up 0 bases, with 10 bases separating them. CDR1 and CDR2 from the germline V gene are SGHRS and YFSETQ. In DNA, the CDR3 is TGCGCCAGCAGCCGAAGCGGACCGAACACCGGGGAGCTGTTTTTT. It yields the protein CASSRSGPNTGELFF. The whole variable domain, filled in from reference TRBV5-1 and TRBJ2-2, reads KAGVTQTPRYLIKTRGQQVTLSCSPISGHRSVSWYQQTPGQGLQFLFEYFSETQRNKGNFPGRFSGRQFSNSRSEMNVSTLELGDSALYLCASSRSGPNTGELFFGEGSRLTVL.

This clonotype was found many times. CDR3 DNA sequence: TGTGCCAGCAGCACGAACCGTGGGACCCAGTACTTC. Translation gives CASSTNRGTQYF. The chain joins TRBV27 to TRBJ2-5; D not resolved. V was trimmed by 6 bases and J by 7 bases, leaving 12 bases between them. CDR3 length: 12 amino acids. The germline gives CDR1 MNHEY, CDR2 SMNVEV (reference sequence).

This clonotype showed up many times. The chain recombines TRBV5-1 with TRBJ2-3, with D unclear. The germline V gene encodes CDR1 SGHRS and CDR2 YFSETQ. The CDR3 covers 15 residues. V lost 0 bases and J 7 bases, leaving 15 bases between the germline ends. The CDR3 protein is CASSLAQINVNTQYF. CDR3 coding DNA: TGCGCCAGCAGCTTGGCCCAGATTAACGTAAATACGCAGTATTTT.

This clonotype was recorded at least ten times. The chain combines TRBV7-9 with TRBJ1-1; D is undetermined. V lost 3 bases, J lost 5 bases, and 7 bases lay in between. The CDR3 runs to 12 residues. The germline V gene encodes CDR1 SEHNR and CDR2 FQNEAQ (reference sequence). The CDR3 region has the DNA TGTGCCAGCAGCTTGGGGAGAACTGAAGCTTTCTTT. It encodes CASSLGRTEAFF.

The V and J genes are TRBV2 and TRBJ2-2; D not certain. CDR1 is SNHLY and CDR2 is FYNNEI in the germline V gene. The CDR3 is 13 residues long. Trimming took 4 bases from V and 4 from J, leaving 7 bases between them. In nucleotides, the CDR3 is TGTGCCAGCAGTGGGGGTTTCACCGGGGAGCTGTTTTTT. Residues: CASSGGFTGELFF.

Ten or more counts support this clonotype. The gene calls are TRBV29-1 and TRBJ1-2, with D possibly matching TRBD1 (5 bases). Germline CDR1 reads SQVTM; CDR2 reads ANQGSEA. The CDR3 is 11 amino acids. V dropped 2 bases and J dropped 6 bases, with 7 bases sitting between them. The CDR3 region is CSVERGDGYTF. The CDR3 DNA follows: TGCAGCGTTGAAAGGGGTGATGGCTACACCTTC.

This clonotype was counted only a few times. This chain connects TRBV29-1 to TRBJ2-1; 9 nucleotides align to TRBD1. The trim removed 8 bases at V and 10 bases at J, leaving 6 bases unmatched. The V gene's germline CDR1 is SQVTM and CDR2 ANQGSEA. This CDR3 is built from 11 residues. CDR3 DNA sequence: TGCAGCACGACAGGGGGAGGAGAGCAGTTCTTC. It is translated as CSTTGGGEQFF.

This clonotype was counted many times. The V and J genes are TRBV5-1 and TRBJ2-7; no clear D. Germline V gene sequence: CDR1 SGHRS, CDR2 YFSETQ. V was trimmed by 3 bases and J by 2 bases, leaving 15 bases between them. This CDR3 comprises 15 residues. CDR3 loop: CASSSGRIDAYEQYF. In nucleotides, the CDR3 is TGCGCCAGCAGCTCAGGCCGGATTGACGCCTACGAGCAGTACTTC.

The rearrangement links TRBV5-1 to TRBJ2-2; D is unresolved. This CDR3 is 14 amino acids long. Trimming left V 0 bases short and J 2 bases short, with 5 bases between. Germline V lookup: CDR1 SGHRS, CDR2 YFSETQ. The CDR3 loop reads CASSLGPNTGELFF. CDR3 DNA sequence: TGCGCCAGCAGCTTGGGTCCCAACACCGGGGAGCTGTTTTTT.

This clonotype was seen repeatedly, ten times or more. The chain uses TRBV7-3 and TRBJ1-1; no clear D gene. Germline V gene sequence: CDR1 SGHTA, CDR2 FQGTGA. Trimming removed 0 bases at V and 3 bases at J, with 5 bases between. The CDR3 sequence is 13 residues long. The CDR3 bases are TGTGCCAGCAGCTTAACTCAGGACACTGAAGCTTTCTTT. It encodes CASSLTQDTEAFF.

This clonotype was detected ten times or more. This rearrangement joins TRBV10-3 to TRBJ2-1, with TRBD1 as a possible D gene (6 bases). Germline V gene data show CDR1 as ENHRY and CDR2 as SYGVKD. The CDR3 runs 15 residues. Trimming cost V 8 bases and J 6 bases, with 20 bases left between them. The CDR3 region is CAISSTPGAFNEQFF. In nucleotides, the CDR3 is TGTGCCATCTCCTCCACTCCAGGGGCTTTCAATGAGCAGTTCTTC.

The rearrangement links TRBV10-3 to TRBJ1-1; 7 bases line up with TRBD1. Trimming removed 6 bases from V and 0 bases from J; junction bases left unmatched: 10. The CDR3 consists of 16 residues. CDR1 is ENHRY, CDR2 SYGVKD, per germline. CDR3 in DNA: TGTGCCATCAGGGATACTGGACAGGTATTGAACACTGAAGCTTTCTTT. It is translated as CAIRDTGQVLNTEAFF.

This clonotype was seen only a few times. This chain links TRBV7-2 with TRBJ2-2; 8 bases agree with TRBD2. The trim removed 8 bases at V and 5 bases at J, leaving 13 bases unmatched. CDR1 is SGHTA, CDR2 FQGNSA, per germline. This CDR3 is 16 amino acids long. Written as DNA, the CDR3 is TGTGCCAGCTGGGGACCGAGGACTAGCAGGACCGGGGAGCTGTTTTTT. Translated: CASWGPRTSRTGELFF.

This clonotype was recorded at least ten times. V is TRBV9 and J is TRBJ2-3; 10 nucleotides agree with TRBD2. The J segment lost 5 bases and the V segment lost 4 bases, leaving 13 bases of the junction unmatched. Germline CDR1 reads SGDLS; CDR2 reads YYNGEE. The CDR3 is 17 amino acids. The CDR3: CASSIHSSGSREDTQYF. CDR3 nucleotides: TGTGCCAGCAGCATACACTCTAGCGGGAGCAGGGAAGATACGCAGTATTTT.

Only a few counts were recorded for this clonotype. V is TRBV18 and J is TRBJ1-1; D not resolved. Trimming pared 2 bases from V and 3 bases from J, leaving 7 bases between. Germline V CDR1 and CDR2: KGHSH, LQKENI. The CDR3 extends over 13 amino acids. The CDR3 coding sequence is TGTGCCAGCTCACCAAGCCCAGACACTGAAGCTTTCTTT. Translation gives CASSPSPDTEAFF.

This clonotype came up a few times. The V call is TRBV7-2, the J call TRBJ1-1; weak D call: TRBD1 (5 bases). Trimming left V 3 bases short and J 5 bases short, with 13 bases between. The CDR3 has 14 amino acids. CDR1 and CDR2 (germline): SGHTA, FQGNSA. DNA for the CDR3: TGTGCCAGCAGCTTCGGGGTGAGGGGAACTGAAGCTTTCTTT. Translating it yields CASSFGVRGTEAFF.

CDR3 sequence (DNA): TGTGCCAGCACAGTAGCGGGTTCCTACGAGCAGTACTTC. It is translated as CASTVAGSYEQYF. This sequence joins TRBV12-3 or TRBV12-4 and TRBJ2-7; TRBD2 matches 7 bases. CDR3 length equals 13 residues. With V trimmed by 7 bases and J by 1 base, 4 bases remained unmatched.

CDR3: CASSYGIRTSYEQYF. CDR3 DNA: TGTGCCAGCAGTTACGGGATCCGGACCTCCTACGAGCAGTACTTC. V and J are TRBV6-2 or TRBV6-3 and TRBJ2-7, with D hard to call. This CDR3 comprises 15 residues. Germline-derived CDR1 and CDR2 are MNHEY and SVGEGT. Trimming took 2 bases from V and 0 from J, leaving 11 bases between them.

This clonotype has ten or more counts. This sequence joins TRBV20-1 and TRBJ2-3; TRBD2 aligns across 10 bases. The CDR3 has 15 amino acids. The ends lost 5 bases at V and 4 bases at J; junction bases unmatched: 9. Germline V gene data show CDR1 as DFQATT and CDR2 as SNEGSKA (reference sequence). CDR3 DNA sequence: TGCAGTGCTCGAACTCTAGCGGGGGAAGCAGATACGCAGTATTTT. This gives the protein CSARTLAGEADTQYF.

Ten or more counts support this clonotype. The chain has TRBV25-1 and TRBJ2-5, with 7 nucleotides matching TRBD2. Germline-derived CDR1 and CDR2 are MGHDK and SYGVNS. The CDR3 spans 18 residues. V shed 7 bases, J shed 2 bases, and the junction held 19 bases outside the gene matches. The CDR3 region is CASNTKGGRRGDQETQYF. CDR3 bases: TGTGCCAGCAACACCAAAGGCGGGAGAAGAGGCGATCAAGAGACCCAGTACTTC. The full variable domain, in which reference TRBV25-1 and TRBJ2-5 provide the parts outside the CDR3, is EADIYQTPRYLVIGTGKKITLECSQTMGHDKMYWYQQDPGMELHLIHYSYGVNSTEKGDLSSESTVSRIRTEHFPLTLESARPSHTSQYLCASNTKGGRRGDQETQYFGPGTRLLVL.

This clonotype was observed at least ten times. The J gene is TRBJ2-7, the V gene TRBV5-1; perhaps TRBD1 as D (6 bases). V was trimmed by 7 bases and J by 6 bases, leaving 23 bases between them. The length of the CDR3 is 15 residues. CDR1 and CDR2 from the germline V gene are SGHRS and YFSETQ. CDR3 protein: CASAKNTGQGIEQYF. CDR3 in DNA: TGCGCCAGCGCCAAAAACACCGGTCAGGGGATCGAGCAGTACTTC.

The J gene is TRBJ2-1, the V gene TRBV29-1; 10 positions agree with TRBD2. The CDR3 consists of 15 residues. V trimming: 3 bases; J trimming: 8 bases; junction bases outside the gene matches: 10. Looked up from germline, CDR1 is SQVTM and CDR2 is ANQGSEA. The CDR3 nucleotides read TGCAGCGTTGAGGTTCCTAGCGGGGGTGTAGATGAGCAGTTCTTC. Residues: CSVEVPSGGVDEQFF.

The chain links TRBV7-2 to TRBJ2-3, with 8 nucleotides matching TRBD2. The CDR3 is made up of 17 amino acids. V shed 7 bases and J 1 base; nucleotides not matched to a gene: 13. CDR1 is SGHTA, CDR2 FQGNSA, per germline. CDR3 residues: CASTLSGGGKGTDTQYF. Written as DNA, the CDR3 is TGTGCCAGCACCCTCTCGGGCGGGGGGAAGGGCACAGATACGCAGTATTTT.

This chain uses TRBV5-1 with TRBJ1-1, with 7 bases fitting TRBD1. Germline CDR1 reads SGHRS; CDR2 reads YFSETQ. Trimming removed 2 bases from V and 0 bases from J; junction bases left unmatched: 7. The CDR3 has 16 residues. This CDR3 is CASSLSGGELNTEAFF. CDR3 in DNA: TGCGCCAGCAGCTTATCAGGGGGGGAATTGAACACTGAAGCTTTCTTT.